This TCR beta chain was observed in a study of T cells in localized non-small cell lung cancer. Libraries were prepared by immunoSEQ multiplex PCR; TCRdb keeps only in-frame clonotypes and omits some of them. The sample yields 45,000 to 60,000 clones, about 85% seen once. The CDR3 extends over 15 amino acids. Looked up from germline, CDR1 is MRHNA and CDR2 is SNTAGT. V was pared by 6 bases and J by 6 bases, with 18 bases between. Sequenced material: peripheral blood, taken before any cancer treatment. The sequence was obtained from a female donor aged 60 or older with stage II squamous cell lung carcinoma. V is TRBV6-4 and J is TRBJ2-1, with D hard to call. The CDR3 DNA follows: TGTGCCAGCAGAGGAGAAGGTAGGCTAGGCAATGAGCAGTTCTTC. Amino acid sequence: CASRGEGRLGNEQFF.